This T cell receptor beta chain was recorded in a study of cytomegalovirus exposure and HLA in healthy donors. Study in general: Tens of millions of unique TCRs from HLA-typed donors made up an early data release.

Broader study findings: Reports credit the classifier with highly specific, highly sensitive diagnosis of cytomegalovirus status. According to a later analysis, donors in an Asian-associated ancestry cluster reportedly had fewer N-insertions than the roughly 720-donor mean. Follow-up analysis later connected one missense variant in DCLRE1C with trimming of TCR beta V- and J-genes.

About this clone: Its antigen remains unidentified.

CDR1 and CDR2 from the germline V gene are SGHNT and YENEEA. This CDR3 region has 17 residues. V dropped 5 bases and J dropped 1; count of bases not matched to a gene: 8. PCR involved 60 Vbeta and 13 Jbeta primers. Assay: immunoSEQ multiplex PCR; the TCRdb copy retains only in-frame clones and omits some. This sample has roughly 150,000 clones, with roughly 84% found just once. Material for sequencing was PBMCs. The clonotype was recovered from a woman aged 18-29 years in good health and CMV-seronegative. The J gene is TRBJ2-2, the V gene TRBV11-3; 9 bases are a match to TRBD2. CDR3: CASSPRLAEGNTGELFF. For the CDR3, the DNA is TGTGCCAGCAGCCCCAGACTAGCGGAGGGGAACACCGGGGAGCTGTTTTTT.